The sequence of this T cell receptor (beta chain) was determined in a study of OX40 agonist ivuxolimab in advanced cancers. V gave up 1 base and J gave up 0 bases, with 10 bases separating them. The CDR3 extends over 15 amino acids. From germline, CDR1 is LGHNA and CDR2 YSLEER. This table comes from immunoSEQ multiplex PCR, and its TCRdb copy is limited to in-frame clones, with some not included. Of about 62,000 clones in the sample, roughly 78% were seen once. This clone appeared once. The TCR was taken from an adult with an advanced solid tumor such as melanoma, head and neck, liver or kidney cancer. The sequencing used CD4+ or CD8+ T cells sorted from blood, collected in a trial of the OX40 agonist ivuxolimab. The rearrangement links TRBV4-3 to TRBJ2-7, with D maybe TRBD1 (6 bases). The CDR3 spells CASSQGGGSSYEQYF. In nucleotides, the CDR3 is TGCGCCAGCAGCCAAGGTGGGGGCTCCTCCTACGAGCAGTACTTC.